Sequencing of this T cell receptor (beta chain) was carried out in a study of T-cell reconstitution after alpha-beta-depleted transplantation in children. The CDR3 extends over 14 amino acids. Germline CDR1 reads MNHNS; CDR2 reads SASEGT. Unique molecular identifiers were used in preparing the TCRbeta library. TCRdb reprocessed the PCR reads via MiXCR and lists one record per CDR3 protein. The sample lists roughly 350,000 distinct CDR3 sequences, approximately 10% occurring once. This clonotype was detected a few times. The junction departs from germline at one end; a sequencing error may be responsible.

V gene TRBV6-1 combines with J gene TRBJ1-2; TRBD1 matches 9 bases. The input for sequencing was PBMCs from the stem cell graft donor, taken from the stem cell graft. This sequence was found in a human donor who donated a stem cell graft to a child with acute lymphoblastic leukemia. For the CDR3, the DNA is TGTGCCAGCAGTATGGGGACAGGGATTGGCGGCTATACCTTC. Its translation is CASSMGTGIGGYTF.